This T cell receptor (beta chain) is drawn from a study of radiation and T cells in renal cell carcinoma. TCRdb keeps only in-frame clones here, not all; method: immunoSEQ multiplex PCR. The data contain fewer than 200,000 clones, about nine tenths of them singletons. Documented time point: blood 4 weeks post-SBRT, at nephrectomy. Treatment indicated: 15 Gy SBRT to primary tumor, nephrectomy 4 weeks later. The receptor's source is a woman aged 45-65 years with renal cell carcinoma. The sample in question was blood, obtained from a patient whose treatment included radiotherapy and nephrectomy.

The CDR3 sequence: CSVEDRRASYEQYF. CDR3 coding DNA: TGCAGCGTTGAAGATCGACGGGCCTCCTACGAGCAGTACTTC. This chain joins TRBV29-1 and TRBJ2-7; D is ambiguous. This CDR3 has 14 residues. V was clipped by 0 bases and J by 0 bases, with 9 bases between them. Germline CDR1 reads SQVTM; CDR2 reads ANQGSEA.